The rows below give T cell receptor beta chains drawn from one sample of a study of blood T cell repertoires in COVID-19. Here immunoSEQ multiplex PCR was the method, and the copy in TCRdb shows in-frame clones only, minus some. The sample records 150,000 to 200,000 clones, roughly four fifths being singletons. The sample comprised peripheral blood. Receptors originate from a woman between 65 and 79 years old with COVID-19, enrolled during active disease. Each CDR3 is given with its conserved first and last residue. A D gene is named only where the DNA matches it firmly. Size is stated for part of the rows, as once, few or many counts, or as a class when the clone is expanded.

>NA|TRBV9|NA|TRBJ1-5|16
CASSVGVGGSNQPQHF
TGTGCCAGCAGCGTAGGCGTTGGAGGAAGCAATCAGCCCCAGCATTTT
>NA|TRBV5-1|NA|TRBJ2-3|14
CASTPEGGTDTQYF
TGCGCCAGCACCCCTGAGGGGGGCACAGATACGCAGTATTTT
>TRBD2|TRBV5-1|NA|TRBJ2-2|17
CASSLYSPSGSVGELFF
TGCGCCAGCAGCTTGTATTCGCCTAGCGGGAGCGTCGGGGAGCTGTTTTTT
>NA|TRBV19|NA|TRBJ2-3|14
CASKEASGTDTQYF
TGTGCCAGTAAGGAAGCTAGCGGCACAGATACGCAGTATTTT
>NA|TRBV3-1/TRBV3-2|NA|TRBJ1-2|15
CASSRLGGLDYGYTF
TGTGCCAGCAGCCGACTGGGGGGGCTCGACTATGGCTACACCTTC
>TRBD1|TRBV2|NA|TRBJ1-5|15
CASSRQGASNQPQHF
TGTGCCAGCAGTCGACAGGGGGCGAGCAATCAGCCCCAGCATTTT
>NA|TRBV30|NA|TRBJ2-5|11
CAWSQQETQYF
TGTGCCTGGAGCCAACAAGAGACCCAGTACTTC
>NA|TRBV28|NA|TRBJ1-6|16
CASSLVAGLNNSPLHF
TGTGCCAGCAGTTTAGTCGCAGGGCTTAATAATTCACCCCTCCACTTT
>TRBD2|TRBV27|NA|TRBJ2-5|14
CASSGASGIRTQYF
TGTGCCAGTAGTGGGGCTAGCGGGATAAGGACCCAGTACTTC
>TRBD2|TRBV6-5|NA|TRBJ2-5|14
CASRYSGKQETQYF
TGTGCCAGCAGATATAGCGGGAAACAAGAGACCCAGTACTTC
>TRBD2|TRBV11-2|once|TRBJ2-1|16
CASSSPGLAGVGEQFF
TGTGCCAGCAGCTCCCCGGGACTAGCGGGAGTCGGTGAGCAGTTCTTC
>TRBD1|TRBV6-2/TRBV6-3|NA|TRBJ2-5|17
CASSYPAGQGARETQYF
TGTGCCAGCAGTTACCCGGCGGGACAGGGGGCTCGGGAGACCCAGTACTTC
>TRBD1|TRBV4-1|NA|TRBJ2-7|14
CASSQGQGINEQYF
TGCGCCAGCAGCCAAGGACAGGGGATCAACGAGCAGTACTTC
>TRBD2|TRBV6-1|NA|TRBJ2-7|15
CASTAAGGQSYEQYF
TGTGCCAGCACCGCAGCGGGAGGGCAGTCCTACGAGCAGTACTTC
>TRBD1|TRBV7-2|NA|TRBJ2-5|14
CASSLQGAAETQYF
TGTGCCAGCAGCTTACAGGGGGCTGCAGAGACCCAGTACTTC
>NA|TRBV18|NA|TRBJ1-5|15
CASSPLKGQGQPQHF
TGTGCCAGCTCACCACTCAAAGGGCAGGGCCAGCCCCAGCATTTT
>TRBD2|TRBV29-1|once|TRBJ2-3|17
CSVELSWTSETKDTQYF
TGCAGCGTTGAACTATCTTGGACTAGCGAAACGAAGGATACGCAGTATTTT
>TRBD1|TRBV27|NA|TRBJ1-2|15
CASSLYPGQGASYTF
TGTGCCAGCAGTTTATACCCGGGACAGGGGGCTAGCTACACCTTC
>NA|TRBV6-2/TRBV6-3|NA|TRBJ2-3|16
CASSYFGSLGTDTQYF
TGTGCCAGCAGTTACTTCGGCTCACTAGGCACAGATACGCAGTATTTT
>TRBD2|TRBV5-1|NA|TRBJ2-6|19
CASSLASPSGSSGANVLTF
TGCGCCAGCAGCTTGGCCTCGCCTAGCGGAAGCTCTGGGGCCAACGTCCTGACTTTC
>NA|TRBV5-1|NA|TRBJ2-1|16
CASSLVGGQPSNEQFF
TGCGCCAGCAGCTTGGTGGGGGGTCAGCCGAGTAATGAGCAGTTCTTC
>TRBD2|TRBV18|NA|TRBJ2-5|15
CASSPSSGIGETQYF
TGTGCCAGCTCCCCATCTAGCGGGATTGGGGAGACCCAGTACTTC
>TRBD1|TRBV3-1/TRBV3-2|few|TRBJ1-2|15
CASSHLADRGDGYTF
TGTGCCAGCAGCCATCTCGCGGACAGGGGGGATGGCTACACCTTC
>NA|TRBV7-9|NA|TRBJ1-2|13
CASSLEGVYGYTF
TGTGCCAGCAGCTTAGAAGGGGTCTATGGCTACACCTTC
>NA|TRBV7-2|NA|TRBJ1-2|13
CASSSGQIYGYTF
TGTGCCAGCAGCTCCGGACAGATCTATGGCTACACCTTC
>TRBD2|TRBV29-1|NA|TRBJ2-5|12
CSTTSVQETQYF
TGCAGCACGACTAGCGTACAAGAGACCCAGTACTTC
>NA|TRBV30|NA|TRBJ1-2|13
CAWSVIINYGYTF
TGTGCCTGGAGTGTAATAATTAACTATGGCTACACCTTC
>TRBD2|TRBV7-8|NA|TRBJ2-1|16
CASSSFLAGGGNEQFF
TGTGCCAGCAGCTCCTTCCTAGCGGGAGGGGGTAATGAGCAGTTCTTC
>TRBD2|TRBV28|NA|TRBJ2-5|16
CASKLQRGAIGETQYF
TGTGCCAGCAAACTCCAGCGGGGCGCGATTGGAGAGACCCAGTACTTC
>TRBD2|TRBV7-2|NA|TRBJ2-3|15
CASSPYSGRTDTQYF
TGTGCCAGCAGCCCATATAGCGGGAGGACAGATACGCAGTATTTT
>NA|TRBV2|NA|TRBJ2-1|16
CASSARDSHSRNEQFF
TGTGCCAGCAGCGCCCGGGATAGTCACTCCCGCAATGAGCAGTTCTTC
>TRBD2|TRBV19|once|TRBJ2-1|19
CASSIGPLAGITMNNEQFF
TGTGCCAGTAGTATAGGTCCACTAGCGGGTATAACTATGAACAATGAGCAGTTCTTC
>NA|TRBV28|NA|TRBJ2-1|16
CASIGTWGRRYNEQFF
TGTGCCAGCATCGGGACGTGGGGGCGCAGGTACAATGAGCAGTTCTTC
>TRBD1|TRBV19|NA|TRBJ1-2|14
CASSMDRGGYGYTF
TGTGCCAGTTCGATGGACAGGGGTGGATATGGCTACACCTTC
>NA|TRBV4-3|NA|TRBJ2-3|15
CASSQDRGPPDTQYF
TGCGCCAGCAGCCAAGATCGCGGGCCGCCAGATACGCAGTATTTT
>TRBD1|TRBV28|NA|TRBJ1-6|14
CASRGTGDNSPLHF
TGTGCCAGCAGGGGGACAGGGGATAATTCACCCCTCCACTTT
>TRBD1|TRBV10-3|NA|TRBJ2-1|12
CAIRQGLNEQFF
TGTGCCATTAGACAGGGGCTAAATGAGCAGTTCTTC
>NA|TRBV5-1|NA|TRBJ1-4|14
CASSLGDFNEKLFF
TGCGCCAGCAGCTTGGGGGACTTTAATGAAAAACTGTTTTTT
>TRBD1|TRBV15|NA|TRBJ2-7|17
CATSRGTGAKGSYEQYF
TGTGCCACCAGCAGAGGGACAGGGGCAAAGGGGTCGTACGAGCAGTACTTC
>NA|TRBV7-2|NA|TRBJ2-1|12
CASSQTSNEQFF
TGTGCCAGCAGCCAAACTAGCAATGAGCAGTTCTTC
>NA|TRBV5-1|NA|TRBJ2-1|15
CASSPVAGTYNEQFF
TGCGCCAGCAGCCCCGTGGCGGGGACCTACAATGAGCAGTTCTTC
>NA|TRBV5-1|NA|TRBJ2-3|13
CASSLELADTQYF
TGCGCCAGCAGCTTGGAACTAGCTGATACGCAGTATTTT
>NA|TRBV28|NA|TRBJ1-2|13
CASSLTLTAPYTF
TGTGCCAGCAGTTTGACCTTGACAGCCCCCTACACCTTC
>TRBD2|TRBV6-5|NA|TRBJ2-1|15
CASSYRSGRGDEQFF
TGTGCCAGCAGTTACAGAAGCGGGAGGGGGGATGAGCAGTTCTTC
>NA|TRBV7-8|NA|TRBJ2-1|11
CASSLGVEQFF
TGTGCCAGCAGCTTAGGAGTAGAGCAGTTCTTC
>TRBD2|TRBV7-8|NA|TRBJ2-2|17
CASSLISGRVNTGELFF
TGTGCCAGCAGCTTAATCAGCGGGAGGGTGAACACCGGGGAGCTGTTTTTT
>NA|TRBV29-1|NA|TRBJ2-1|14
CSVGGLTGWDEQFF
TGCAGCGTTGGGGGACTGACAGGGTGGGATGAGCAGTTCTTC
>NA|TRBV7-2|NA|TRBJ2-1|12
CASSLLYNEQFF
TGTGCCAGCAGCTTACTGTACAATGAGCAGTTCTTC
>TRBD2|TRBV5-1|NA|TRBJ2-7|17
CASSLASAGSLTYEQYF
TGCGCCAGCAGCTTGGCCTCAGCGGGATCTTTAACCTACGAGCAGTACTTC
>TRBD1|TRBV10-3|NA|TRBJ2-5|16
CAISEEGRGQGETQYF
TGTGCCATCAGTGAGGAGGGTAGGGGACAGGGGGAGACCCAGTACTTC
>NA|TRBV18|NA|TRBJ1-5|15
CASSPQGGDNQPQHF
TGTGCCAGCTCACCACAAGGGGGGGACAATCAGCCCCAGCATTTT
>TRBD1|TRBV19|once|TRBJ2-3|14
CASSPTGSTDTQYF
TGTGCCAGTAGCCCGACAGGGTCAACAGATACGCAGTATTTT
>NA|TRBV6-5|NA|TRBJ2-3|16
CASSWASGRGTDTQYF
TGTGCCAGCAGTTGGGCGTCGGGGAGAGGCACAGATACGCAGTATTTT
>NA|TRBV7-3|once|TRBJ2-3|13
CASSRQVQDTQYF
TGTGCCAGCAGTCGGCAGGTCCAAGATACGCAGTATTTT
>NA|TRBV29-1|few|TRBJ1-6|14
CSVKQASYNSPLHF
TGCAGCGTTAAACAGGCCTCCTATAATTCACCCCTCCACTTT
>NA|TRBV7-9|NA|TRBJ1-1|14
CASSFGQRGTEAFF
TGTGCCAGCAGCTTCGGACAAAGGGGCACTGAAGCTTTCTTT
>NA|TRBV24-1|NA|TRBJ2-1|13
CATGSGSYNEQFF
TGTGCCACAGGGTCGGGGTCCTACAATGAGCAGTTCTTC
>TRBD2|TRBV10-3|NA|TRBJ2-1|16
CAITPGLAGGPVEQFF
TGTGCCATCACGCCCGGACTAGCGGGAGGCCCGGTGGAGCAGTTCTTC
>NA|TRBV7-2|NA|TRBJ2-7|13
CASSWGQTYEQYF
TGTGCCAGCAGCTGGGGACAAACCTACGAGCAGTACTTC